This TCR beta chain was identified during a study of cytomegalovirus exposure and HLA in healthy donors. Only a few counts were recorded for this clone. Clones were read by immunoSEQ multiplex PCR, and TCRdb kept only the in-frame ones, dropping some. The sample has 150,000 to 200,000 clones; about four fifths are singletons. V lost 5 bases, J lost 5 bases, and 8 bases stayed unmatched. Germline V gives CDR1 SEHNR, CDR2 FQNEAQ (reference sequence). The CDR3 consists of 14 residues. This receptor was obtained from a man aged 18 to 29 in good health and CMV-seropositive. The chain combines TRBV7-9 with TRBJ2-5, with 7 bases lining up with TRBD1. The sequencing input was PBMCs. The CDR3 DNA reads TGTGCCAGCAGCCCCGAATACAGGGGTGAGACCCAGTACTTC. This translates into CASSPEYRGETQYF.